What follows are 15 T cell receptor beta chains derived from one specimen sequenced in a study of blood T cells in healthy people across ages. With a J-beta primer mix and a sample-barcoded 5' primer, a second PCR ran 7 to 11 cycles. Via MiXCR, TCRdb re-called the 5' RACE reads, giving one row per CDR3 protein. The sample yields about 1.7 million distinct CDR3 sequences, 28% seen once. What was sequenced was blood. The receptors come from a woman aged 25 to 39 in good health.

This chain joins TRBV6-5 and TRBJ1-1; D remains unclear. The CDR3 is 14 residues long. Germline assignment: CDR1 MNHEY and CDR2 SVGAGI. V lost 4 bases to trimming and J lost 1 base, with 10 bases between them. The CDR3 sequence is CASSSLHRNTEAFF. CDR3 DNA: TGTGCCAGCAGTTCCCTACATAGGAACACTGAAGCTTTCTTT.

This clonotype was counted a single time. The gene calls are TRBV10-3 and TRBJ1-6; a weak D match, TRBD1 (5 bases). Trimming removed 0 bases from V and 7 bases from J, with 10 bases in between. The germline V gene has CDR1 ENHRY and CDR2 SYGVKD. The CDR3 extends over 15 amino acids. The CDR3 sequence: CAISESSRGNSPLHF. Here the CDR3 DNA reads TGTGCCATCAGTGAGTCGAGTAGGGGAAATTCACCCCTCCACTTT.

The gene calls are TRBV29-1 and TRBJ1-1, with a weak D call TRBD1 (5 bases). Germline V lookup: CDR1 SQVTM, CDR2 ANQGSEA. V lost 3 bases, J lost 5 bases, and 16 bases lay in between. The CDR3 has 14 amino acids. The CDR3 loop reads CSVEERRGITEAFF. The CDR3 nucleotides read TGCAGCGTTGAGGAGAGGAGGGGAATTACTGAAGCTTTCTTT.

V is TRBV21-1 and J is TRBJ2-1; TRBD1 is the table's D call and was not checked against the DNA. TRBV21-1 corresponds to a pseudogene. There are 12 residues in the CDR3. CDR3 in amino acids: CASSKDRDSWFF. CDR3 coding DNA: TGTGCCAGCAGCAAAGACAGGGACAGCTGGTTCTTC.

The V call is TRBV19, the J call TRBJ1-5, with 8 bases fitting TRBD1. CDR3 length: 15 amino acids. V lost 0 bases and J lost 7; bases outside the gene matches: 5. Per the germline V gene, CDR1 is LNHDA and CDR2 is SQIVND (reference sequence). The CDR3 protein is CASSIDRGREQPQHF. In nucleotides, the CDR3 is TGTGCCAGTAGTATAGACAGGGGGCGGGAACAGCCCCAGCATTTT.

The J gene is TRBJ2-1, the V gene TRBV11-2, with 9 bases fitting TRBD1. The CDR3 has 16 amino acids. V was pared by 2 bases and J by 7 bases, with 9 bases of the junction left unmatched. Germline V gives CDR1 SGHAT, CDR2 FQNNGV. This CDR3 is CASSLSQDRGHNEQFF. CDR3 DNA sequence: TGTGCCAGCAGCTTATCTCAGGACAGGGGACATAATGAGCAGTTCTTC.

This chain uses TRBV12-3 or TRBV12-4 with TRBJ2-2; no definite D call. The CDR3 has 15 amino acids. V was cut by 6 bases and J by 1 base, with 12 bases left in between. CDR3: CASRPDNQNTGELFF. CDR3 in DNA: TGTGCCAGCAGACCAGATAACCAGAACACCGGGGAGCTGTTTTTT.

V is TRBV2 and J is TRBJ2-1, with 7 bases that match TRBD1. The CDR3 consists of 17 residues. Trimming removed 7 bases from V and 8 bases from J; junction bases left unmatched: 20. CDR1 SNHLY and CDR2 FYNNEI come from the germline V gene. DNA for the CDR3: TGTGCCAGCAAATCCCGAAACAGGGGCCTGAGCAGCCATGAGCAGTTCTTC. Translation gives CASKSRNRGLSSHEQFF.

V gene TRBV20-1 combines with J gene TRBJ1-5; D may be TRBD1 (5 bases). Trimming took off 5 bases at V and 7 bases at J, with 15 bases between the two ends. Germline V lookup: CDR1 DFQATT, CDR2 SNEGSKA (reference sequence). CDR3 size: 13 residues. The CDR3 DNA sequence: TGCAGTGCTCCCTCCCAGGGAGAACAGCCCCAGCATTTT. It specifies CSAPSQGEQPQHF.

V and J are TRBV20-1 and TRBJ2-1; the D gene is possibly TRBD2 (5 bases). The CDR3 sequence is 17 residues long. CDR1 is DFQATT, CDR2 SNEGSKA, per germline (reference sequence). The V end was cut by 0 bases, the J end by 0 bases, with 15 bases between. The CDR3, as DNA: TGCAGTGCTAGAGATTTTAGCGCCCCCAGCTCCTACAATGAGCAGTTCTTC. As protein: CSARDFSAPSSYNEQFF.

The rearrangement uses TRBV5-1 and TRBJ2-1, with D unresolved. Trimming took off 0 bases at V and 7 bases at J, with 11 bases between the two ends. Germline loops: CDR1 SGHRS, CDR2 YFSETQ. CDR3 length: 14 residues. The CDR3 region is CASSLVPQENEQFF. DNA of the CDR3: TGCGCCAGCAGCTTGGTGCCTCAGGAAAATGAGCAGTTCTTC.

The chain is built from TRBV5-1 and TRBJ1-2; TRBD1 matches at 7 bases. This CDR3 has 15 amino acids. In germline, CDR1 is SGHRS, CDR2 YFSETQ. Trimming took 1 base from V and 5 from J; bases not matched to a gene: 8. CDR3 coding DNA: TGCGCCAGCAGCTTGTCTGGGACAGCCGAATATGGCTACACCTTC. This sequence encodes CASSLSGTAEYGYTF.

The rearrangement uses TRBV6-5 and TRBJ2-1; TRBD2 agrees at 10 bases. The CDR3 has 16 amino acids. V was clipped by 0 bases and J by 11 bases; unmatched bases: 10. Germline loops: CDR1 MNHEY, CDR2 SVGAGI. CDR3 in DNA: TGTGCCAGCAGTTACTCGATTAGCGGGGGGCCCGCCCAGCAGTTCTTC. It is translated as CASSYSISGGPAQQFF.

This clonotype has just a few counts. CDR3 nucleotides: TGCAGTGCCAGAATAAGTCTAGCGAACTACAATGAGCAGTTCTTC. Encoded protein: CSARISLANYNEQFF. J is TRBJ2-1 and V is TRBV20-1, with a tentative D call TRBD2 (6 bases). Trimming took 6 bases from V and 3 from J, leaving 18 bases between them. The germline V gene has CDR1 DFQATT and CDR2 SNEGSKA (reference sequence). This CDR3 has 15 residues.

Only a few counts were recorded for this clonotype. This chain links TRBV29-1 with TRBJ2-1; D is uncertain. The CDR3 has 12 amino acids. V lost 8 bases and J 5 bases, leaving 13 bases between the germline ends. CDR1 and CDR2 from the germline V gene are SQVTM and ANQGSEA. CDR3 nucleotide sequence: TGCAGCACAAGAGGCAGCGACAATGAGCAGTTCTTC. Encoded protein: CSTRGSDNEQFF.